The clone carrying this T cell receptor (beta chain) appeared many times. As yet, its antigen is unknown. This sample is part of a study of post-analysis software for immune sequencing data. At the level of the study: Included among the disease courses, which were recorded for the cohort, were relapsing-remitting, secondary progressive and progressive-relapsing multiple sclerosis. Study conclusions and caveats: There was significantly lower normalized Chao1 diversity in multiple sclerosis patients than in controls. Included in a set of roughly five TRBV segments more frequent in patients than controls were TRBV5-6, TRBV5-1 and TRBV20-1.

Presence of unique molecular identifiers characterized the TCR beta cDNA libraries. In TCRdb, the PCR reads were re-called with MiXCR into one record per CDR3 protein. This table holds roughly 800,000 distinct CDR3 sequences, around 46% found once. V was pared by 5 bases and J by 0 bases, with 10 bases between. The CDR3 spans 14 residues. The origin of this receptor is a girl aged 10-17 years with multiple sclerosis. The V gene is TRBV12-3 or TRBV12-4, the J gene TRBJ2-5; D gene unclear. The specimen sequenced was blood. The CDR3 DNA reads TGTGCCAGCAGTCCCCGCACAGACCAAGAGACCCAGTACTTC. Translated, it gives CASSPRTDQETQYF.